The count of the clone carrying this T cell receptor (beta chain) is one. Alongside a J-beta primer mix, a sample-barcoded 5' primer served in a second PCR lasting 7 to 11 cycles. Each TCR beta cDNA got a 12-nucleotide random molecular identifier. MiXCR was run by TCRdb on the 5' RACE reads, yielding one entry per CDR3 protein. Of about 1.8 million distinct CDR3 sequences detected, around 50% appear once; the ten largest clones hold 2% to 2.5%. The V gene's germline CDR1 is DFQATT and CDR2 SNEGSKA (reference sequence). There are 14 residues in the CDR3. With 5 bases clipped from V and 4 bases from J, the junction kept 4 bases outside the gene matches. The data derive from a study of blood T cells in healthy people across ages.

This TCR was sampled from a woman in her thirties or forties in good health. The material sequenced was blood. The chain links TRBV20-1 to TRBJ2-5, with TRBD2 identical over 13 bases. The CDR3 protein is CSALTSGGRETQYF. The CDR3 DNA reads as TGCAGTGCTCTGACTAGCGGGGGGCGAGAGACCCAGTACTTC.